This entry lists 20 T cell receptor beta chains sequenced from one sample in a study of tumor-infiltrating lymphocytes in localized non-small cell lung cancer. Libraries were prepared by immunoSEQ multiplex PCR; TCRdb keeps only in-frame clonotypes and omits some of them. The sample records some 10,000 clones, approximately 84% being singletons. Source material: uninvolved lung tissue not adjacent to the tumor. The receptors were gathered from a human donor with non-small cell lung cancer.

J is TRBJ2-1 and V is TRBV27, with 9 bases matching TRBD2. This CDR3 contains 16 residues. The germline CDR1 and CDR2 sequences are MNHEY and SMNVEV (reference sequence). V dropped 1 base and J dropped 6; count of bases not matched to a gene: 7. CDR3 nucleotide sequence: TGTGCCAGCAGTTTATGGGCGGGAGGGTCCAGCAATGAGCAGTTCTTC. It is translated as CASSLWAGGSSNEQFF.

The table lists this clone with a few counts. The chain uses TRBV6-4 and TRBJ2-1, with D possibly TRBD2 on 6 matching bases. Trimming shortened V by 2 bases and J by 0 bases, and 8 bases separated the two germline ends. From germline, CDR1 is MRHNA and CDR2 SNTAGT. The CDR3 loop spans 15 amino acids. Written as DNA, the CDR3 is TGTGCCAGCAGTGACGGGGGGAGCTCCTACAATGAGCAGTTCTTC. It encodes CASSDGGSSYNEQFF.

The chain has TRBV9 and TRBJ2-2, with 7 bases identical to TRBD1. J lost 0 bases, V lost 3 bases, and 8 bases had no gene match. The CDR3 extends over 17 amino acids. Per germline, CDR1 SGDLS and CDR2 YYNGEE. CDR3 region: CASSDMTGFANTGELFF. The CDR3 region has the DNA TGTGCCAGCAGCGACATGACAGGGTTCGCGAACACCGGGGAGCTGTTTTTT.

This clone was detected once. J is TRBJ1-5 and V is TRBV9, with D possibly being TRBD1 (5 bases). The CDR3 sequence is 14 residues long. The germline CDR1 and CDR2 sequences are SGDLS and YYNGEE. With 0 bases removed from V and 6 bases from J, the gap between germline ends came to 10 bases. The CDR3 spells CASSVGPGGQPQHF. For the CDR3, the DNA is TGTGCCAGCAGCGTAGGCCCCGGGGGTCAGCCCCAGCATTTT. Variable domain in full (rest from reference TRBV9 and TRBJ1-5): DSGVTQTPKHLITATGQRVTLRCSPRSGDLSVYWYQQSLDQGLQFLIQYYNGEERAKGNILERFSAQQFPDLHSELNLSSLELGDSALYFCASSVGPGGQPQHFGDGTRLSIL.

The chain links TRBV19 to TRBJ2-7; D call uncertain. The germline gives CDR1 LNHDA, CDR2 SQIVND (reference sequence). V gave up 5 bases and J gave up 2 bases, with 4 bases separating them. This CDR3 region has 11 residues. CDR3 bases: TGTGCCAGTAGTGACACCTACGAGCAGTACTTC. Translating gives CASSDTYEQYF.

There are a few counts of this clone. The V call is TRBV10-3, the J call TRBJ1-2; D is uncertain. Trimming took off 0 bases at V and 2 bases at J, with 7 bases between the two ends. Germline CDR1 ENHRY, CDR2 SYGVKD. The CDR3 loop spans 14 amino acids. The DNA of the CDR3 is TGTGCCATCAGTGAGTCGATCCAAAACTATGGCTACACCTTC. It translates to CAISESIQNYGYTF.

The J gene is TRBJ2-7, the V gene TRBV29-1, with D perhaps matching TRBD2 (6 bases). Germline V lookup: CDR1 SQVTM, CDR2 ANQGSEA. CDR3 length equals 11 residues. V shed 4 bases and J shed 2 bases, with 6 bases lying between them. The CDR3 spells CSVGGTYEQYF. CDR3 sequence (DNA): TGCAGCGTTGGCGGGACCTACGAGCAGTACTTC.

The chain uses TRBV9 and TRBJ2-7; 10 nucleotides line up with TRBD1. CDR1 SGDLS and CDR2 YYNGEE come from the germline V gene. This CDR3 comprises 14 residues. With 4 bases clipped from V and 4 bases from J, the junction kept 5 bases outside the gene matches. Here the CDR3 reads CASSIGTGVYEQYF. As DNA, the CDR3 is TGTGCCAGCAGCATAGGGACAGGGGTGTACGAGCAGTACTTC.

Here the CDR3 DNA reads TGTGCCAGCAGCCAGGGACAGGGGGTTTCTAGCTCCTACGAGCAGTACTTC. It specifies CASSQGQGVSSSYEQYF. The chain recombines TRBV4-2 with TRBJ2-7, with 11 nucleotides matching TRBD1. CDR1 and CDR2 from the germline V gene are LGHNA and YNFKEQ. CDR3 size: 17 residues. J gave up 0 bases and V 3 bases, and 7 bases lay outside the gene matches.

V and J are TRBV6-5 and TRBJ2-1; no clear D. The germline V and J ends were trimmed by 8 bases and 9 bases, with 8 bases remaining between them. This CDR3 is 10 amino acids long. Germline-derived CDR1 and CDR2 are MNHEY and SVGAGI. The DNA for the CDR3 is TGTGCCAGCCGCGAGTGTGAGCAGTTCTTC. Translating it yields CASRECEQFF.

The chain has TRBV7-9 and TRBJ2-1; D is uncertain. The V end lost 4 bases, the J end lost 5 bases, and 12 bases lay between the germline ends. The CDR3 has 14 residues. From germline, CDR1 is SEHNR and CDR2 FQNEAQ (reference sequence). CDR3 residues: CASSYVGWDNEQFF. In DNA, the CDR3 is TGTGCCAGCAGCTATGTCGGCTGGGACAATGAGCAGTTCTTC.

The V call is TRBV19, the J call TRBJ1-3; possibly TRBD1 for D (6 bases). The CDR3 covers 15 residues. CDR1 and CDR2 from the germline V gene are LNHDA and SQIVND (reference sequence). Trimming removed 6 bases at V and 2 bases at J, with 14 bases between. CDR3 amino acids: CASRKQGGAGNTIYF. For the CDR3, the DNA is TGTGCCAGTAGGAAACAGGGCGGGGCTGGAAACACCATATATTTT.

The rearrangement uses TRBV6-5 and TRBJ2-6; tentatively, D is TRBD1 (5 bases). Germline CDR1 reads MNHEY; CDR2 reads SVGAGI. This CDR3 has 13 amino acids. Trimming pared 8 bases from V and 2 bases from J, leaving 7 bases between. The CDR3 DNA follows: TGTGCCAGCCAGGGCACTGGGGCCAACGTCCTGACTTTC. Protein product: CASQGTGANVLTF.

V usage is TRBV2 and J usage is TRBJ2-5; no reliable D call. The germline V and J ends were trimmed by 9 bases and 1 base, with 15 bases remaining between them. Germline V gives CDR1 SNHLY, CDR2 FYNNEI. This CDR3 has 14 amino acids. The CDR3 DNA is TGTGCCAGTAGCCGACGCACGCCCCAAGAGACCCAGTACTTC. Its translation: CASSRRTPQETQYF.

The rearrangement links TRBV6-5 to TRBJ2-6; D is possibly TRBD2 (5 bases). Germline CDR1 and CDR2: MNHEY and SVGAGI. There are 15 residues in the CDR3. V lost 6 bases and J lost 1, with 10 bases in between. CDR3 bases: TGTGCCAGCAGCCCGGAGGTTTCTGGGGCCAACGTCCTGACTTTC. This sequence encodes CASSPEVSGANVLTF.

CDR3 region: CASSRTGSNSPLHF. The CDR3 bases are TGTGCCAGCAGCAGGACAGGGAGTAATTCACCCCTCCACTTT. The rearrangement joins TRBV7-3 to TRBJ1-6, with 8 nucleotides matching TRBD1. Per germline, CDR1 SGHTA and CDR2 FQGTGA. V was pared by 5 bases and J by 6 bases, with 3 bases of the junction left unmatched. The CDR3 runs 14 residues. Variable domain in full (rest from reference TRBV7-3 and TRBJ1-6): GAGVSQTPSNKVTEKGKYVELRCDPISGHTALYWYRQSLGQGPEFLIYFQGTGAADDSGLPNDRFFAVRPEGSVSTLKIQRTERGDSAVYLCASSRTGSNSPLHFGNGTRLTVT.

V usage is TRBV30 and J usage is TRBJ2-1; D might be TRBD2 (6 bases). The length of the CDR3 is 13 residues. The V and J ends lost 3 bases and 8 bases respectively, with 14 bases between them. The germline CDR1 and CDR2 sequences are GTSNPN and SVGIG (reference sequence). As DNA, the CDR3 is TGTGCCTGGAGCGGGCTGGGGGGAGATGAGCAGTTCTTC. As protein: CAWSGLGGDEQFF.

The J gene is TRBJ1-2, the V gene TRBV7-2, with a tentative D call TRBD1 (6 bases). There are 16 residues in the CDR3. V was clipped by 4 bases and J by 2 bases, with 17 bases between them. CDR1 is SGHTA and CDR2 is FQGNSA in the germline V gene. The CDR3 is CASSSAYLGQNYGYTF. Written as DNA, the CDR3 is TGTGCCAGCAGCTCGGCCTACTTAGGACAGAACTATGGCTACACCTTC.

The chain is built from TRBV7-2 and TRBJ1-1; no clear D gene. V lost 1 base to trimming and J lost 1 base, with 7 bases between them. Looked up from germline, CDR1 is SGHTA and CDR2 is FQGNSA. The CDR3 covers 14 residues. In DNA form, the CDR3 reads TGTGCCAGCAGCTTAGTTCAAGGGAACACTGAAGCTTTCTTT. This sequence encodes CASSLVQGNTEAFF.

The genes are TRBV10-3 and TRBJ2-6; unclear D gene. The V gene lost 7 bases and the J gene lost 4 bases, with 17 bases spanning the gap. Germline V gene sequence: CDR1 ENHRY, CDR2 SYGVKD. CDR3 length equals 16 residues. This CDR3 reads CAIIGQDGRGANVLTF. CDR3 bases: TGTGCCATCATCGGGCAGGACGGACGAGGGGCCAACGTCCTGACTTTC.